This TCR beta chain is from a study of cytomegalovirus exposure and HLA in healthy donors. This clone was found a few times. Its antigen is as yet unknown. The CDR3 extends over 15 amino acids. V shed 0 bases, J shed 5 bases, and the junction held 7 bases outside the gene matches. Germline lookup yields CDR1 SQVTM and CDR2 ANQGSEA. Findings and caveats of the study: Owing to their indistinguishability, certain V segments, notably TRBV6-2 and TRBV6-3, were excluded. TCR beta sequences numbering 15,000 to 20,000 were associated with HLA alleles at 0.05 false discovery rate in a later analysis.

The PCR was carried out with 60 Vbeta primers and 13 Jbeta primers. The protocol was immunoSEQ multiplex PCR, while the TCRdb copy is restricted to in-frame clones and leaves out a portion. The table lists over 150,000 clones, around 78% of them singletons. V and J are TRBV29-1 and TRBJ2-1; TRBD2 aligns across 7 bases. Source material: PBMCs. This clonotype was obtained from a woman aged 45-65 years in good health and CMV-seropositive. Here the CDR3 reads CSVEEWGGYDNEQFF. The DNA of the CDR3 is TGCAGCGTTGAAGAGTGGGGGGGGTACGACAATGAGCAGTTCTTC.